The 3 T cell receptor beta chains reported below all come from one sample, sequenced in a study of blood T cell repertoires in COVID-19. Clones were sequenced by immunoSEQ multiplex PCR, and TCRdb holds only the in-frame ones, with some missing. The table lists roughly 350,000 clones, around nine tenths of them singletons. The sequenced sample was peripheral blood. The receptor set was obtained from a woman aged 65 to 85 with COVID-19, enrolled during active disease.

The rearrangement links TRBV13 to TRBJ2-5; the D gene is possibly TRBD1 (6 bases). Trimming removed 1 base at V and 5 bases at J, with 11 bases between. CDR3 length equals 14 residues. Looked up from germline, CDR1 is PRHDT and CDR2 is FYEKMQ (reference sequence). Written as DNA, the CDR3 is TGTGCCAGCAGCTTAGAGGGGGTGCCGGAGACCCAGTACTTC. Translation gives CASSLEGVPETQYF.

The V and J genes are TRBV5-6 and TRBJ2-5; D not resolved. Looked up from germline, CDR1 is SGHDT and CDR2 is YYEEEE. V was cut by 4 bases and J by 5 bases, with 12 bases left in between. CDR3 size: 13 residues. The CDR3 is CASSLLGRETQYF. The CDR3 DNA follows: TGTGCCAGCAGCCTCCTAGGTCGGGAGACCCAGTACTTC.

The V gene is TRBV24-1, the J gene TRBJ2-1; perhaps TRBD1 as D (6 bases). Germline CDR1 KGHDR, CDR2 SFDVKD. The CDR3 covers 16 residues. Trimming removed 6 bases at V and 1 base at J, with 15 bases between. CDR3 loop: CATSNPGALSYNEQFF. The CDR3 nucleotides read TGTGCCACCAGTAACCCAGGGGCCCTATCCTACAATGAGCAGTTCTTC.